This T cell receptor (beta chain) was obtained from a study of shared clonotypes between healthy human individuals. Each cell subset's genomic DNA was divided evenly among several immunoSEQ plates. Generated by immunoSEQ multiplex PCR, the TCRdb table keeps only in-frame clones and is missing some. The table lists about 590,000 clones, roughly 96% of them singletons, with 0.11% in the top ten. Naive CD8 isolation took CD45RO-negative cells positively selected for CCR7 and excluded terminally differentiated effector memory CD45RA+ cells. V trimming: 2 bases; J trimming: 5 bases; junction bases outside the gene matches: 5. The CDR3 extends over 14 amino acids. Looked up from germline, CDR1 is MGHRA and CDR2 is YSYEKL.

The sample was naive CD8+ T cells sorted from blood. The rearrangement joins TRBV4-1 to TRBJ2-7, with 8 bases identical to TRBD1. This sequence originates from a woman between 25 and 40 years old in good health. CDR3 region: CASSQPRTGNEQYF. The DNA for the CDR3 is TGCGCCAGCAGCCAACCAAGGACAGGGAACGAGCAGTACTTC.